This T cell receptor beta chain comes out of a study of Graves' ophthalmopathy and Graves' hyperthyroidism. Broader study findings: Blood repertoires reportedly contained most expanded thyroid clonotypes above 0.001 frequency.

This clonotype was detected only once. Its antigen is as yet unknown. Scientists amplified the TCR beta CDR3 regions from RNA transcripts. The workflow started with a first-round RT-PCR run with HTBI primers and then moved on to a second-round multiplex PCR. TCRdb redid the calling of the multiplex PCR reads with MiXCR, one entry per CDR3 protein. The sample consists of 240,000 or so distinct CDR3 sequences, 45% of them appearing once. V was shortened by 4 bases and J by 5 bases, with 13 bases between the two germline ends. This CDR3 has 14 amino acids. Germline CDR1 is SGHNT and CDR2 is YYREEE (reference sequence).

This TCR came from an adult man with Graves' ophthalmopathy. What was sequenced was peripheral blood. The chain uses TRBV5-4 and TRBJ1-3, with no clear D. CDR3 nucleotide sequence: TGTGCCAGCAGCCCTTTAGGGAATAGAAACACCATATATTTT. This sequence encodes CASSPLGNRNTIYF.